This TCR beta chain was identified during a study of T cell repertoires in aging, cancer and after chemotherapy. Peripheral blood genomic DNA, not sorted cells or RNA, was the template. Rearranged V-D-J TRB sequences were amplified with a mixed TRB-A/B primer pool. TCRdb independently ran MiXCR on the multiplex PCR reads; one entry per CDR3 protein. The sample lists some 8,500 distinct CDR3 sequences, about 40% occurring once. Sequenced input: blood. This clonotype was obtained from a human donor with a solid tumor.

The CDR3 loop reads CASSVGAPYEQYF. The CDR3 region has the DNA TGTGCCAGCAGTGTGGGGGCCCCCTACGAGCAGTACTTC. The V and J genes are TRBV6-5 and TRBJ2-7; D possibly corresponds to TRBD1 (6 bases). The V and J ends lost 5 bases and 2 bases respectively, with 10 bases between them. Per the germline V gene, CDR1 is MNHEY and CDR2 is SVGAGI. The CDR3 is 13 amino acids.